The 26 T cell receptor beta chains listed next were all sequenced from one sample in a study of PD-L1 blockade in urothelial cancer. Stated time point: peripheral blood 6 weeks after treatment start. TCRdb's copy holds only in-frame clones and misses some; the assay was immunoSEQ multiplex PCR. The data show over 100,000 clones, 80% to 95% seen once. The sequenced sample was PBMCs, obtained around atezolizumab (anti-PD-L1) treatment. These receptors were obtained from a man aged 55 to 69 with urothelial cancer.

The rearrangement joins TRBV10-1 to TRBJ2-3; TRBD1 agrees at 9 bases. Germline loops: CDR1 WNHNN, CDR2 SYGVQD (reference sequence). This CDR3 contains 18 residues. The V segment lost 0 bases and the J segment 6 bases; nucleotides outside the gene matches: 13. The CDR3 protein is CASSESRLGQGFPDTQYF. The CDR3 DNA reads as TGCGCCAGCAGTGAGTCGCGTTTGGGACAGGGCTTCCCGGATACGCAGTATTTT.

The chain carries TRBV6-5 and TRBJ1-6, with 9 bases identical to TRBD1. The CDR3 contains 15 residues. Trimming at V came to 6 bases and at J to 9 bases, leaving 9 bases not matched to a gene. In germline, CDR1 is MNHEY, CDR2 SVGAGI. In DNA, the CDR3 is TGTGCCAGCAGACTAGGGGGACAGGGTGCTTCACCCCTCCACTTT. Protein sequence: CASRLGGQGASPLHF.

The chain carries TRBV27 and TRBJ2-7; D not certain. This CDR3 is built from 14 residues. V was shortened by 2 bases and J by 4 bases, with 12 bases between the two germline ends. The germline V gene has CDR1 MNHEY and CDR2 SMNVEV (reference sequence). The CDR3 protein is CASSLHGDNYEQYF. CDR3 sequence (DNA): TGTGCCAGCAGTTTACACGGAGATAATTACGAGCAGTACTTC.

This chain uses TRBV5-1 with TRBJ2-3; 8 nucleotides agree with TRBD2. The CDR3 has 16 amino acids. V shed 1 base, J shed 4 bases, and the junction held 8 bases outside the gene matches. Germline CDR1 is SGHRS and CDR2 is YFSETQ. This CDR3 reads CASSLLVAGNADTQYF. CDR3 coding DNA: TGCGCCAGCAGCTTGTTAGTAGCGGGAAATGCAGATACGCAGTATTTT.

Comment on this clone: Germline and junction disagree at one end, which may indicate a read error. This chain joins TRBV28 and TRBJ2-7; 9 bases match TRBD2. The germline CDR1 and CDR2 sequences are MDHEN and SYDVKM. The CDR3 runs to 12 residues. CDR3 in DNA: TGTGCCAGCAGTCGAAAGGGGACTAGCCTGTGCTTC. Encoded protein: CASSRKGTSLCF.

The V gene is TRBV7-2, the J gene TRBJ2-7, with no clear D. The V and J ends lost 5 bases and 0 bases respectively, with 14 bases between them. Germline CDR1 SGHTA, CDR2 FQGNSA. There are 15 residues in the CDR3. Here the CDR3 reads CASSANGLSSYEQYF. For the CDR3, the DNA is TGTGCCAGCAGCGCAAATGGGCTAAGCTCCTACGAGCAGTACTTC.

About this clone itself: The same CDR3 arises from other DNA sequences in this sample as well. The V and J genes are TRBV5-4 and TRBJ2-2, with D hard to call. The germline V gene encodes CDR1 SGHNT and CDR2 YYREEE (reference sequence). The CDR3 runs 14 residues. Between the trimmed V and J ends, which lost 0 bases and 1 base, there was a span of 4 bases. As DNA, the CDR3 is TGTGCCAGCAGCTTGGGACAGAACACCGGGGAGCTGTTTTTT. It is translated as CASSLGQNTGELFF.

The CDR3 DNA follows: TGTGCCAGCAGTACAGCGGGAGGTAAAGATACGCAGTATTTT. It codes for CASSTAGGKDTQYF. The chain carries TRBV7-9 and TRBJ2-3; 9 positions match TRBD2. The V gene end was trimmed by 6 bases and the J gene end by 5 bases; junction bases not matched to a gene: 6. Germline CDR1 and CDR2: SEHNR and FQNEAQ (reference sequence). This CDR3 region has 14 residues.

The chain has TRBV4-1 and TRBJ1-4; 11 bases are a match to TRBD1. Trimming cost V 7 bases and J 5 bases; bases outside gene matches: 6. The CDR3 is 15 residues long. CDR1 and CDR2 from the germline V gene are MGHRA and YSYEKL. CDR3: CASKDRGRLNEKLFF. The CDR3 DNA is TGCGCCAGCAAGGACAGGGGGCGTTTAAATGAAAAACTGTTTTTT.

The chain recombines TRBV10-2 with TRBJ2-3, with D maybe TRBD1 (5 bases). CDR3 length: 16 residues. Trimming shortened V by 7 bases and J by 0 bases, and 17 bases separated the two germline ends. Germline V gene sequence: CDR1 WSHSY, CDR2 SAAADI. The CDR3 loop is CASNPAGYTSTDTQYF. CDR3 bases: TGCGCCAGCAATCCTGCAGGGTACACTAGCACAGATACGCAGTATTTT.

The chain combines TRBV7-6 with TRBJ1-3; D is uncertain. This CDR3 spans 16 amino acids. V gave up 1 base and J gave up 0 bases, with 10 bases separating them. Germline V gene sequence: CDR1 SGHVS, CDR2 FNYEAQ. The DNA for the CDR3 is TGTGCCAGCAGCTTAGTATCAGTCAGCTCTGGAAACACCATATATTTT. This codes for CASSLVSVSSGNTIYF.

The J gene is TRBJ2-5, the V gene TRBV10-3; no definite D call. Trimming left V 2 bases short and J 5 bases short, with 9 bases between. Germline loops: CDR1 ENHRY, CDR2 SYGVKD. This CDR3 is built from 13 residues. Here the CDR3 DNA reads TGTGCCATCAGTGAGAGTAGCACGGAGACCCAGTACTTC. Residues: CAISESSTETQYF.

In DNA, the CDR3 is TGTGCCAGCAGTTGGAGAGATACGCAGTATTTT. It yields the protein CASSWRDTQYF. This sequence joins TRBV6-5 and TRBJ2-3; D is ambiguous. Germline V gene lookup returns CDR1 MNHEY and CDR2 SVGAGI. The germline V and J ends were trimmed by 4 bases and 5 bases, with 4 bases remaining between them. CDR3 length: 11 residues.

The CDR3 bases are TGTGCCAGCAGCTTAGTAGGGGGCCAGCCCCAGCATTTT. Protein sequence: CASSLVGGQPQHF. The chain joins TRBV7-6 to TRBJ1-5; 7 positions agree with TRBD1. The CDR3 sequence is 13 residues long. V shed 1 base and J 7 bases; nucleotides not matched to a gene: 1. CDR1 and CDR2 (germline): SGHVS, FNYEAQ.

The chain uses TRBV5-4 and TRBJ2-2; TRBD1 agrees at 10 bases. Germline CDR1 and CDR2: SGHNT and YYREEE (reference sequence). Trimming cost V 3 bases and J 8 bases; bases outside gene matches: 4. The CDR3 has 14 amino acids. CDR3 DNA sequence: TGTGCCAGCAGCTGGGACAGGGGATATGGGGAGCTGTTTTTT. This translates into CASSWDRGYGELFF.

V is TRBV5-1 and J is TRBJ2-1, with D possibly TRBD2 on 7 matching bases. The CDR3 consists of 17 residues. Germline V gene sequence: CDR1 SGHRS, CDR2 YFSETQ. Trimming removed 5 bases at V and 3 bases at J, with 21 bases between. The CDR3: CASSSHGGRGNYNEQFF. The CDR3 bases are TGCGCCAGCAGTTCTCACGGGGGGAGGGGGAACTACAATGAGCAGTTCTTC.

The chain is built from TRBV19 and TRBJ2-6; a weak D match, TRBD1 (6 bases). This CDR3 is built from 19 residues. Germline V gene data show CDR1 as LNHDA and CDR2 as SQIVND (reference sequence). V gave up 3 bases and J gave up 0 bases, with 18 bases separating them. DNA of the CDR3: TGTGCCAGTAGTATCTTCGCGACAGGCACAGCCTCTGGGGCCAACGTCCTGACTTTC. Its protein product is CASSIFATGTASGANVLTF.

This clone was recorded only once. V gene TRBV6-1 combines with J gene TRBJ2-7; weak D call: TRBD1 (5 bases). Per germline, CDR1 MNHNS and CDR2 SASEGT. The CDR3 has 11 amino acids. Trimming took off 7 bases at V and 2 bases at J, with 6 bases between the two ends. This chain's CDR3 is CASKGTYEQYF. The CDR3 bases are TGTGCCAGCAAGGGGACCTACGAGCAGTACTTC.

CDR3 in DNA: TGTGCCAGCAGTTTAGGGACAGGGGGCTTGTACGAGCAGTACTTC. As protein: CASSLGTGGLYEQYF. The chain has TRBV28 and TRBJ2-7; 12 positions agree with TRBD1. The V segment lost 2 bases and the J segment 4 bases; nucleotides outside the gene matches: 3. Per the germline V gene, CDR1 is MDHEN and CDR2 is SYDVKM. The CDR3 spans 15 residues.

The genes are TRBV7-9 and TRBJ1-4; 8 bases agree with TRBD1. J lost 7 bases, V lost 5 bases, and 15 bases had no gene match. CDR1 is SEHNR and CDR2 is FQNEAQ in the germline V gene (reference sequence). The CDR3 consists of 17 residues. Written as DNA, the CDR3 is TGTGCCAGCAGCGGGCGGACAGGGTCGCCTAGCCTTGAAAAACTGTTTTTT. It encodes CASSGRTGSPSLEKLFF.

The chain carries TRBV18 and TRBJ1-5; 7 bases match TRBD1. Looked up from germline, CDR1 is KGHSH and CDR2 is LQKENI. The length of the CDR3 is 14 residues. The junction had 8 bases not matched to a gene; V was cut back by 6 bases and J by 6 bases. CDR3 residues: CASSPDRASQPQHF. The CDR3 coding sequence is TGTGCCAGCTCTCCCGACAGGGCCAGTCAGCCCCAGCATTTT.

The chain joins TRBV11-2 to TRBJ2-7; 7 bases are a match to TRBD1. The CDR3 runs to 15 residues. From germline, CDR1 is SGHAT and CDR2 FQNNGV. J was trimmed by 0 bases and V by 6 bases; bases with no gene match: 8. In DNA, the CDR3 is TGTGCCAGCAGTCGGACAGGCCTAGTCTCCTACGAGCAGTACTTC. It specifies CASSRTGLVSYEQYF.

The chain recombines TRBV9 with TRBJ2-5; TRBD2 agrees at 8 bases. Per the germline V gene, CDR1 is SGDLS and CDR2 is YYNGEE. This CDR3 comprises 15 residues. V trimming: 0 bases; J trimming: 3 bases; junction bases outside the gene matches: 4. The CDR3 sequence is CASSVGRGDKETQYF. The CDR3, as DNA: TGTGCCAGCAGCGTAGGGCGGGGGGACAAAGAGACCCAGTACTTC.

The chain employs TRBV5-1 and TRBJ2-1; 14 nucleotides line up with TRBD2. The trim removed 4 bases at V and 6 bases at J, leaving 3 bases unmatched. CDR1 is SGHRS and CDR2 is YFSETQ in the germline V gene. The CDR3 has 15 residues. The CDR3 protein is CASSTGLAGVNEQFF. The CDR3 nucleotides are TGCGCCAGCAGCACGGGACTAGCGGGAGTCAATGAGCAGTTCTTC.

J is TRBJ2-5 and V is TRBV15; maybe TRBD1 (5 bases). The ends were cut back, 3 bases at V and 5 bases at J, with 10 bases in the middle. Germline V gene sequence: CDR1 LNHNV, CDR2 YYDKDF (reference sequence). The CDR3 spans 13 residues. CDR3 sequence (DNA): TGTGCCACCAGCAGGGCAGGGCGGGAGACCCAGTACTTC. It yields the protein CATSRAGRETQYF.

This chain links TRBV11-3 with TRBJ2-2; D is possibly TRBD2 (6 bases). Germline CDR1 SGHNT, CDR2 YENEEA. V lost 3 bases and J lost 5, with 10 bases in between. This CDR3 comprises 14 residues. Written as DNA, the CDR3 is TGTGCCAGCAGCTTTACCGGGGGAACCGGGGAGCTGTTTTTT. It specifies CASSFTGGTGELFF.